This T cell receptor (beta chain) came from a study of immune cell composition in non-small cell lung cancer. Whole-study results and caveats: Overall clonality, unlike maximal tumour-associated clone frequency, did not predict TIL reactivity.

Notes on this clone: Its antigen is unidentified.

Sequencing used immunoSEQ multiplex PCR; TCRdb keeps in-frame clones, though not all of them. The sample records 15,000 or so clones, roughly two thirds being singletons. Germline V gene lookup returns CDR1 MGHRA and CDR2 YSYEKL. The CDR3 runs to 15 residues. V gave up 1 base and J gave up 4 bases; unmatched junction bases: 3. This chain joins TRBV4-1 and TRBJ1-4; 7 nucleotides align to TRBD1. The TCR was taken from a human donor with non-small cell lung cancer. Sequences were obtained from lung tumor tissue. The CDR3 DNA reads TGCGCCAGCAGCCAAGTAAGGGACAGTAATGAAAAACTGTTTTTT. This sequence encodes CASSQVRDSNEKLFF.